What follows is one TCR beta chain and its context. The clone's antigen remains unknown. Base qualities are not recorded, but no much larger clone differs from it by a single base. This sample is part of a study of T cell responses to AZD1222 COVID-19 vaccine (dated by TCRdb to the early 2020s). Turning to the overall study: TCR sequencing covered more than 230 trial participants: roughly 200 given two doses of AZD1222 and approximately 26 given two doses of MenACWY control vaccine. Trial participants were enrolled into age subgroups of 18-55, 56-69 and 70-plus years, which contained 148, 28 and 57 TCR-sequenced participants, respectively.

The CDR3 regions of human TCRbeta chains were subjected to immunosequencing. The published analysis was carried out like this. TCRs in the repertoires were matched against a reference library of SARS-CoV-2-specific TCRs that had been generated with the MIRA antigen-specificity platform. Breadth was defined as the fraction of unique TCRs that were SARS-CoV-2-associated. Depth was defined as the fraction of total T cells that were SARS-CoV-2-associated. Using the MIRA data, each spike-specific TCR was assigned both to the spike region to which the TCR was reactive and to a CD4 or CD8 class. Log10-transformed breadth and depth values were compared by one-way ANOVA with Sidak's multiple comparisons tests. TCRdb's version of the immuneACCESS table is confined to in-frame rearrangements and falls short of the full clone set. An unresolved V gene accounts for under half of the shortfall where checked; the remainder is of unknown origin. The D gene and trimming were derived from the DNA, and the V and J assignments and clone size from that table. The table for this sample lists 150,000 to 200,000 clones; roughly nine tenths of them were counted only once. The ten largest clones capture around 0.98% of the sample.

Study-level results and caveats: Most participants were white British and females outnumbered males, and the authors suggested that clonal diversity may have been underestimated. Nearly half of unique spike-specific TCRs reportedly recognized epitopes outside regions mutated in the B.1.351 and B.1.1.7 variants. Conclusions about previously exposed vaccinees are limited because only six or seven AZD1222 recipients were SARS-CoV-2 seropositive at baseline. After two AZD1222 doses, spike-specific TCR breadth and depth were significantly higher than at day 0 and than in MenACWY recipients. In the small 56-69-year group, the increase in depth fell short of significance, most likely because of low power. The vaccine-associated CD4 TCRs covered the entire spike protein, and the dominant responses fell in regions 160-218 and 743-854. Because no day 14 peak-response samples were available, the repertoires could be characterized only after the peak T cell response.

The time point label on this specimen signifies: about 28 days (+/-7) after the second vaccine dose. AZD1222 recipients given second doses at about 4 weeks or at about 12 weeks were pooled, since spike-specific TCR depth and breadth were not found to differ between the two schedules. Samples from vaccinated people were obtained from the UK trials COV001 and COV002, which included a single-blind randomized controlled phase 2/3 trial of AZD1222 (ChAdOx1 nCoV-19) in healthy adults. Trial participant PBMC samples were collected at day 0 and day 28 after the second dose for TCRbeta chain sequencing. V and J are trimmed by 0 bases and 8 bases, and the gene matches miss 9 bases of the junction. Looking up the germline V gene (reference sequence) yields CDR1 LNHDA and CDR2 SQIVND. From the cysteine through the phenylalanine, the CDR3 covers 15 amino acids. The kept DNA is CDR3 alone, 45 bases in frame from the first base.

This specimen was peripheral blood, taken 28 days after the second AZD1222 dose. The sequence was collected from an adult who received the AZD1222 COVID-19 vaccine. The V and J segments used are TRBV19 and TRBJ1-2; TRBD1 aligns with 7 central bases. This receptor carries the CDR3 CASSIDLYRGKGYTF. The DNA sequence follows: TGTGCCAGTAGTATAGATCTCTACAGGGGTAAGGGCTACACCTTC.